This TCR beta chain originates from a study of blood T cell repertoires in COVID-19. Study-level background: The samples span acute and convalescent COVID-19 from the United States, Italy and Spain. PBMCs, B-cell-depleted T cells, or T cells provided the cDNA or gDNA that made up the material.

Seattle's enrolled individuals joined amid active infection and were then monitored longitudinally. TCRdb keeps only in-frame clones here, not all; method: immunoSEQ multiplex PCR. The table records more than 95,000 clones, roughly four fifths of them present only once. The CDR3 loop spans 15 amino acids. V lost 2 bases, J lost 4 bases, and 5 bases stayed unmatched. Germline lookup yields CDR1 MDHEN and CDR2 SYDVKM. The sequenced material came from peripheral blood. The receptor's source is a man older than 75 with COVID-19, enrolled during active disease. The chain links TRBV28 to TRBJ2-5; 9 bases agree with TRBD1. CDR3 protein: CASSLGTGMGETQYF. CDR3 sequence (DNA): TGTGCCAGCAGTTTAGGGACAGGGATGGGAGAGACCCAGTACTTC.